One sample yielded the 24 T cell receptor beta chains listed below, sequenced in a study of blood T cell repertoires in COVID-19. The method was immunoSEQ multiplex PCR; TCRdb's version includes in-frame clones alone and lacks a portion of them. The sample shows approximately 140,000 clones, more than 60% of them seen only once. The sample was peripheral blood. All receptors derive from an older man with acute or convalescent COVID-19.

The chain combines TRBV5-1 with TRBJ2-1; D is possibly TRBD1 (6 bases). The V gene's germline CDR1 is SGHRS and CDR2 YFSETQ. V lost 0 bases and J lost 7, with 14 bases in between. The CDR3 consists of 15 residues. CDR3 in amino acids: CASSLEAQGGNEQFF. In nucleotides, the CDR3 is TGCGCCAGCAGCTTGGAGGCACAGGGTGGTAATGAGCAGTTCTTC.

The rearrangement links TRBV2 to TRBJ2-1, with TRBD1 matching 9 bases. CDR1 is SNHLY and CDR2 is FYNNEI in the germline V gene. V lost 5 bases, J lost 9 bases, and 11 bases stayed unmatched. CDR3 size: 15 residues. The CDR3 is CASSSGTGFPSEQFF. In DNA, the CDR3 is TGTGCCAGCAGTTCCGGGACAGGGTTTCCAAGTGAGCAGTTCTTC.

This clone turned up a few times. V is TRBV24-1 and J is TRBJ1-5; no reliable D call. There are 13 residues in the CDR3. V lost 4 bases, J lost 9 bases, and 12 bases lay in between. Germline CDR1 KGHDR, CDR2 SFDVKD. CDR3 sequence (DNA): TGTGCCACCAGTGACGCACATGGGAGGCCCCAGCATTTT. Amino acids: CATSDAHGRPQHF.

The CDR3 loop is CASSLGADRVFYEQYF. The CDR3 DNA is TGTGCCAGCAGCTTAGGGGCCGACAGGGTATTCTACGAGCAGTACTTC. V usage is TRBV7-2 and J usage is TRBJ2-7, with 7 nucleotides matching TRBD1. Germline trimming cut 1 base from V and 3 bases from J; bases unmatched to any gene: 9. This CDR3 is 16 amino acids long. Germline CDR1 is SGHTA and CDR2 is FQGNSA.

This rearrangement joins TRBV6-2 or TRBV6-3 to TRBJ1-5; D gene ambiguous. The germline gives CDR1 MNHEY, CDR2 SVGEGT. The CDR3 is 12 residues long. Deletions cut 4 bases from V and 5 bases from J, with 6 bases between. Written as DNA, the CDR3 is TGTGCCAGCAGTTCCACTGATCAGCCCCAGCATTTT. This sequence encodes CASSSTDQPQHF.

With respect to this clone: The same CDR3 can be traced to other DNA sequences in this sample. CDR3 sequence reads: CASSYRGNQPQHF. The CDR3, as DNA: TGTGCCAGCAGTTACCGGGGTAATCAGCCCCAGCATTTT. This sequence joins TRBV6-5 and TRBJ1-5; no definite D call. The V and J ends lost 2 bases and 4 bases respectively, with 6 bases between them. This CDR3 is 13 amino acids long. Germline-derived CDR1 and CDR2 are MNHEY and SVGAGI.

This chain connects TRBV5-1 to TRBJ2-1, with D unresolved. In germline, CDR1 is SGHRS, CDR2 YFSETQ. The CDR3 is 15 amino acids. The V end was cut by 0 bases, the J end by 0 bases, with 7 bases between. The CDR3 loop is CASSLDGTSYNEQFF. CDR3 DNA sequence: TGCGCCAGCAGCTTGGATGGCACCTCCTACAATGAGCAGTTCTTC.

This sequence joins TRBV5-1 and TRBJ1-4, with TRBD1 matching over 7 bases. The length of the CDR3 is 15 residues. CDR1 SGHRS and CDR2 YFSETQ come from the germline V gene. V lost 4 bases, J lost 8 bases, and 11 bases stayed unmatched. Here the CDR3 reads CASSLGTASQEKLFF. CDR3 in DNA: TGCGCCAGCAGCCTAGGGACAGCTAGCCAGGAAAAACTGTTTTTT.

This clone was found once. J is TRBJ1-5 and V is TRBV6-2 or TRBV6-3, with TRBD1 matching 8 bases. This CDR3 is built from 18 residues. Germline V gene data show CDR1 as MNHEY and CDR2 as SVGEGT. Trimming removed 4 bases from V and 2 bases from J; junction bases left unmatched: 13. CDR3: CASSSDRGGVKGNQPQHF. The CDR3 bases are TGTGCCAGCAGTTCCGACAGGGGTGGTGTAAAGGGCAATCAGCCCCAGCATTTT.

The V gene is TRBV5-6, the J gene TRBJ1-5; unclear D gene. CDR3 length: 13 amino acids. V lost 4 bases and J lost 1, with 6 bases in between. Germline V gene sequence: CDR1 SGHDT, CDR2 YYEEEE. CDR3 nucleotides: TGTGCCAGCAGCCCCCCGAGCAATCAGCCCCAGCATTTT. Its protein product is CASSPPSNQPQHF.

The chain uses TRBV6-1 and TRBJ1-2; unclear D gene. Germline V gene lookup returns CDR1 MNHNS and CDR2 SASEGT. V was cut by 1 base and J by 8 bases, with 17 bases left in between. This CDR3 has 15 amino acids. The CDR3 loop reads CASSEGFGRTRGYTF. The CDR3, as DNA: TGTGCCAGCAGTGAAGGGTTCGGCAGGACTCGAGGCTACACCTTC.

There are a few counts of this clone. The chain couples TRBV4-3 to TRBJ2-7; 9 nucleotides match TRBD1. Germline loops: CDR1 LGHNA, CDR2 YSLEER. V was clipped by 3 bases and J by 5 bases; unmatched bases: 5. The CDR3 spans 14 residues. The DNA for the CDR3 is TGCGCCAGCAGCCAGGACAGGGGACCCGACGAGCAGTACTTC. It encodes CASSQDRGPDEQYF.

CDR3 in amino acids: CASSRDSFSGNTIYF. The CDR3 nucleotides are TGTGCCAGTAGCCGGGACAGCTTCTCTGGAAACACCATATATTTT. The V call is TRBV19, the J call TRBJ1-3, with 7 bases aligning to TRBD1. The CDR3 is made up of 15 amino acids. CDR1 and CDR2 (germline): LNHDA, SQIVND (reference sequence). Unmatched junction bases numbered 5, after V lost 6 bases and J lost 0 bases.

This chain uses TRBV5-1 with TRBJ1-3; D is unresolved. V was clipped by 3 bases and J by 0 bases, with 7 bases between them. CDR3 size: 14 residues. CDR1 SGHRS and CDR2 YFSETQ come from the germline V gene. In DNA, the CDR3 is TGCGCCAGCAGCTGGGAGAGCTCTGGAAACACCATATATTTT. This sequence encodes CASSWESSGNTIYF.

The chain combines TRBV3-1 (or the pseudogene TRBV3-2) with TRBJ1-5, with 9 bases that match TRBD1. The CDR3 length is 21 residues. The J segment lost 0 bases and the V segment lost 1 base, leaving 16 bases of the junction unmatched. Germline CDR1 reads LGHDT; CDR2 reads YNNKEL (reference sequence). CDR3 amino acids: CASSQGGDRAIINDSNQPQHF. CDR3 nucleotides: TGTGCCAGCAGCCAAGGGGGGGACAGGGCCATTATAAATGATAGCAATCAGCCCCAGCATTTT.

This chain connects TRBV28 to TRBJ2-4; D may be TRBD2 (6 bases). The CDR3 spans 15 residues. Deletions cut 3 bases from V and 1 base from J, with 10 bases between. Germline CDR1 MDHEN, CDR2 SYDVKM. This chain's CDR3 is CASSFPGGAKNIQYF. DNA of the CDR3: TGTGCCAGCAGTTTCCCCGGGGGTGCCAAAAACATTCAGTACTTC.

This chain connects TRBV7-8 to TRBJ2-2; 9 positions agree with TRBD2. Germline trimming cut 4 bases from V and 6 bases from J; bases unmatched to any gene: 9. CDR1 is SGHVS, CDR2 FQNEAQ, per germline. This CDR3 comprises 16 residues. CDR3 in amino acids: CASSSRLAGIPGELFF. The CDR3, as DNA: TGTGCCAGCAGCTCCCGGCTAGCGGGAATTCCCGGGGAGCTGTTTTTT.

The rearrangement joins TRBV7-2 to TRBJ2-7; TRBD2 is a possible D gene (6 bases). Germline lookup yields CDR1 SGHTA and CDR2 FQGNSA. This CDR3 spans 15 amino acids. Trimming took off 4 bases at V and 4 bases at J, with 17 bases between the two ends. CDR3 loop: CASSSRSGGRYEQYF. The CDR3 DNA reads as TGTGCCAGCAGCTCCCGCTCCGGGGGAAGATACGAGCAGTACTTC.

CDR3 nucleotide sequence: TGTGCCAGCAGCCGATTGGGACAGGGGCACTATGGCTACACCTTC. It translates to CASSRLGQGHYGYTF. The rearrangement uses TRBV3-1 (or the pseudogene TRBV3-2) and TRBJ1-2, with TRBD1 matching over 10 bases. The CDR3 is 15 residues long. V dropped 4 bases and J dropped 3; count of bases not matched to a gene: 5. CDR1 and CDR2 from the germline V gene are LGHDT and YNNKEL (reference sequence).

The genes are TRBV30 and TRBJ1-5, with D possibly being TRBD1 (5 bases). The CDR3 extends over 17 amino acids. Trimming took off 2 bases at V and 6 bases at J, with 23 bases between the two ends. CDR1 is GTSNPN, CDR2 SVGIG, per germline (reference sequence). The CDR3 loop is CAWSYPETAYRGQPQHF. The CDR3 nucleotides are TGTGCCTGGAGTTACCCTGAGACAGCATATCGCGGTCAGCCCCAGCATTTT. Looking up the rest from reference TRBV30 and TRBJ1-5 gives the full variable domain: SQTIHQWPATLVQPVGSPLSLECTVEGTSNPNLYWYRQAAGRGLQLLFYSVGIGQISSEVPQNLSASRPQDRQFILSSKKLLLSDSGFYLCAWSYPETAYRGQPQHFGDGTRLSIL.

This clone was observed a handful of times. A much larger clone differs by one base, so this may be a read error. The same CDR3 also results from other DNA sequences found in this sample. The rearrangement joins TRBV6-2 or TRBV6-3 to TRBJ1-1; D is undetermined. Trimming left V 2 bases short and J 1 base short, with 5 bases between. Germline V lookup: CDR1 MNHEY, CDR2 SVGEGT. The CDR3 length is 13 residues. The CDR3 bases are TGTGCCAGCAGTTACAGAGGGAACACTGAAGCTTTCTTT. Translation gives CASSYRGNTEAFF.

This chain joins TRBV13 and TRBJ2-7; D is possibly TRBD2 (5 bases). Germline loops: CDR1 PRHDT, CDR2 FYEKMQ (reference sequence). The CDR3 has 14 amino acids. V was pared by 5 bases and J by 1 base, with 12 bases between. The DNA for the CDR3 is TGTGCCAGCAGCCGGTTTGGAGGTTCCTACGAGCAGTACTTC. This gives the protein CASSRFGGSYEQYF.

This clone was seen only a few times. The CDR3 DNA reads as TGTGCCAGCAGTGAAAGAAGGGGGGATACGCAGTATTTT. Its protein product is CASSERRGDTQYF. The chain joins TRBV6-4 to TRBJ2-3; possible D gene TRBD1, 6 bases. The V end was cut by 3 bases, the J end by 6 bases, with 10 bases between. Germline CDR1 and CDR2: MRHNA and SNTAGT. This CDR3 is 13 amino acids long.

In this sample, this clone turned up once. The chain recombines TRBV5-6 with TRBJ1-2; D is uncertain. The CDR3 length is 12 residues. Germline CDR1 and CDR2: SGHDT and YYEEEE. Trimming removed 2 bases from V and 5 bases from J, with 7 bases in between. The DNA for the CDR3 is TGTGCCAGCAGCTTTACAGCTTATGGCTACACCTTC. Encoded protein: CASSFTAYGYTF.